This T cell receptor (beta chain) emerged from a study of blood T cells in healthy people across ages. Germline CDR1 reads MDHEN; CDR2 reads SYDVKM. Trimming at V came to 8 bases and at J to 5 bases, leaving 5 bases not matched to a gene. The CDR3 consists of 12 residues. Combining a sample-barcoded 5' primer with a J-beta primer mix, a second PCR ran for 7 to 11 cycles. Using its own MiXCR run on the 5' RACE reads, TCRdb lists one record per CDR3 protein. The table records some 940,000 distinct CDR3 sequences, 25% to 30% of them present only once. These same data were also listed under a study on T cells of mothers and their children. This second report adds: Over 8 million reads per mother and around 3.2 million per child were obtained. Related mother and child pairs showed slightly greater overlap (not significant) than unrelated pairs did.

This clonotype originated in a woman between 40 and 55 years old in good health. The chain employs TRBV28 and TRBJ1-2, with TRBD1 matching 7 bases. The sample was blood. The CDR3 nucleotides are TGTGCCAGCGCATCGACAGGGTATGGCTACACCTTC. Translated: CASASTGYGYTF.